This T cell receptor (beta chain) was obtained from a study of cytomegalovirus exposure and HLA in healthy donors (dated by TCRdb to 2015 to 2018). Looking at the study overall: An earlier analysis of some 550 of the donors reported about 290 Gb of sequence data and more than 90 million unique TCR beta sequences from 150 million to 200 million T cells. An early release covering roughly 600 HLA-typed donors comprised approximately 300 gigabases of sequencing data and some 79 million unique TCR sequences. Of the 300 to 500 genotyped donors, 70% to 90% were placed in the genetic ancestry cluster associated with self-reported Caucasian donors. The study aimed to test whether cataloging public T cell receptors could reveal signatures of past pathogen exposure. The T cell repertoires of 670 or so subjects were profiled by immunosequencing and related to cytomegalovirus serostatus. Along with the approximately 650-subject first cohort, a separate validation cohort of about 110 different subjects was used. To predict cytomegalovirus infection status, the study combined high-throughput TCR immunosequencing, statistical association of individual TCRs with disease status, and machine learning. To study patterns of TCR occurrence, a later analysis re-analyzed previously published TCR beta repertoires from around 660 donors and added high-resolution HLA genotyping. In the later analysis, no new phenotypic data were used to find candidate immune exposures; instead, reliance was placed on TCR beta sequences and their occurrence across donors. An earlier analysis of 587 of the donors used high-throughput TCR beta sequencing to judge whether each TCR beta V gene segment behaved as functional or pseudogenic. Donor age, sex, ethnicity and CMV serostatus were collected together with the repertoire data. A later genetic analysis took genome-wide SNP genotypes for 398 of the 666 donors and used that subset as a discovery cohort. Every discovery cohort repertoire had been produced on one sequencing platform. Both class I and class II loci were covered by HLA typing, at four-digit resolution. The number of typed donors differed by locus: roughly 629-640 for A, B, C, DRB1 and DQB1; 500 to 550 for DQA1; approximately 600 for DPA1; and around 490 for DPB1. Roughly five DR-DQ haplotypes were treated as single units for association and clustering because of strong linkage in the cohort. Among about 400 genotyped donors of the cohort, an average of roughly 230,000 unique TCR beta nucleotide sequences was sequenced per donor, of which roughly 17% were non-productive.

Library method: the immunoSEQ multiplex PCR assay. For the multiplex PCR, a mixture combining 60 forward primers for TCR Vbeta segments and 13 reverse primers for TCR Jbeta segments was used. The CDR3 region of rearranged TCR beta genes was amplified from genomic DNA with a multiplex PCR assay. The amplified TCR beta libraries were sequenced on the Illumina HiSeq System as 87-base-pair reads. The paper's processing steps were these. A later analysis counted approximately 84 million unique TCR beta chains across the 600 to 850 repertoires, and approximately 11 million of these chains were shared by at least two donors. Raw reads were error-corrected and collapsed into unique sequences by a nearest-neighbor algorithm in which closely related sequences were merged to remove PCR and sequencing errors. CDR3 sequences were aligned to IMGT reference sequences to assign V, D and J gene segments. For a sequence to be retained, a match of at least six nucleotides to both a V gene segment and a J gene segment was required. Rearrangements were classified as productive when the CDR3 lacked stop codons and remained in frame with V and J, and all other rearrangements were classified as non-productive. CDR3 was defined according to IMGT convention as the region running from the second conserved V-encoded cysteine to the conserved J-encoded phenylalanine. In an earlier analysis of around 600 of the donors, sequences lacking an unambiguous match to a single V gene segment were excluded. In an earlier analysis of several hundred of the donors, V segments were called functional above 56.7% productive rearrangements and were called segregating when the between-donor standard deviation exceeded 5%. To diagnose cytomegalovirus status from the catalog of TCR beta chain sequences, a statistical classification framework was built. In a later analysis, TCR nucleotide sequences were compared against IMGT/GENE-DB human TR gene sequences so that V and J genes could be assigned. In a later analysis, CDR3 sequences and most-parsimonious VDJ recombination scenarios were assigned using the TCRdist pipeline. In a later analysis, every TCR beta chain was defined by the combination of its CDR3 amino acid sequence and its V-gene family, and reads without a unique V-gene family were dropped. In a later analysis, fewer than 600 highly shared, low-generation-probability nucleotide sequences were removed to address suspected cross-contamination and a sequencing artifact. A later analysis calculated a clonal expansion index for each public chain from normalized within-repertoire ranks of inferred template counts. In a later analysis, generation probabilities were computed with a VDJ recombination model fitted to out-of-frame rearrangements, and the resulting probabilities were checked against IGoR. In a later analysis, TCR-TCR, TCR-HLA and TCR-CMV co-occurrence was scored with hypergeometric tests, and a repertoire-size bias correction was applied to TCR pairs. False discovery rates were estimated in a later analysis by permuting HLA or CMV assignments 20 times. In a later analysis, co-occurring TCRs were grouped with DBSCAN, and TCRdist sequence similarity was added when clustering was performed within HLA-allele-positive subsets. Repertoires with fewer than 30,000 or more than 120,000 public chains were left out of co-occurrence clustering, as were about five repertoires with anomalous nucleotide sharing. TCRdb re-hosts the immuneACCESS table, in-frame sequences only. Its copies lack some clones; in the studies checked, an unresolved V gene accounts for under half of them, and the cause for the rest is not known. V and J calls and clone size are those listed in that table; D and trimming were worked out from the DNA. The sample table contains about 190,000 clones; only one count was recorded for 81% of them. The ten top clones hold about 3.4% of the sample.

On this clone: The specificity of this receptor is unknown. The sample holds no much larger clone one base away, and base qualities are not on file.

General study outcomes and caveats: A further reported finding was that TCR beta sequences accurately predicted the HLA-A and HLA-B alleles for most subjects in the first cohort. A cluster of highly shared sequence variants was judged likely to be a technical artifact of the sequencing pipeline. Some IMGT-functional V segments, including TRBV6-2 and TRBV6-3, could not be distinguished by the 87-base-pair reads and were therefore excluded. Sequencing depth was assumed to be roughly uniform across donors in the presence/absence analyses, though that assumption may not hold. In vitro tests confirmed that a few of the cytomegalovirus-associated TCR beta chains recognize cytomegalovirus antigens. CMV serostatus was the only immune exposure information available for the cohort. The classifier was reported to diagnose cytomegalovirus status with high specificity and sensitivity in both the original cohort and the validation cohort. The study gave a list of under 200 TCR beta chains associated with cytomegalovirus. It was suggested by the authors that the approach could potentially be generalized to other disease states and immunological phenotypes. At a false discovery rate of 0.05, a later analysis linked under 20,000 TCR beta sequences to specific HLA alleles. Only TCR beta chains were sequenced in this cohort, and the absence of alpha or paired-chain data limited detectable features. V-gene and J-gene trimming of TCR beta chains was associated with a missense DCLRE1C variant in a later genetic analysis, and the association was replicated in an independent cohort. In an earlier analysis of roughly 560 of the donors, most TCR beta V segments were observed in productive rearrangements about 90% or about 30% of the time, broadly matching IMGT annotations. In a later analysis, the rate of TCR association differed among HLA loci, with DRB1 alleles having the most associated TCRs and HLA-C alleles having the fewest. While some public TCRs were present in many individuals, most TCR sequences turned up only very rarely across donors. Because some donors lacked HLA typing at each locus, the association tests relied only on the typed subset. Correlated functional status among segregating V segments might be attributable to linkage disequilibrium, but an unknown experimental factor could not be ruled out. According to a later analysis, most CMV-associated TCR beta chains appeared to be HLA-restricted, and the HLA associations seemed to be driven largely by CMV exposure. Because counts were too low, about 18 rarely observed V segments, including chromosome 9 orphons, were left out of the earlier analysis of 500 to 750 of the donors. A later genetic analysis reported fewer N-insertions in productive TCRs among donors in an Asian-associated ancestry cluster than the roughly 700-donor mean. In a later analysis, several top co-occurrence clusters were reported to appear linked to parvovirus B19, influenza, CMV and Epstein-Barr virus. Compared with equally common non-associated chains, HLA-associated TCR beta chains in a later analysis were more clonally expanded and had lower generation probabilities. When HLA alleles, especially DR and DQ, strongly co-occurred, TCR associations were difficult to assign to individual alleles.

The cohort consisted of approximately 690 healthy bone marrow donors. All cohort members were sampled while nominally healthy, although unrecorded immune exposures were likely present. The donor was CMV seropositive and was included in the group of almost 300 seropositive cohort members. Each donor provided a peripheral blood sample, and peripheral blood mononuclear cells were used for TCR beta sequencing. The Qiagen DNeasy Blood Extraction Kit was used to extract genomic DNA from the blood cell samples. CDR1 and CDR2, looked up from the germline V gene, are SNHLY and FYNNEI. Its CDR3 holds 14 amino acids, cysteine through phenylalanine. Of the read, only the CDR3 DNA is kept; its 42 bases are in frame from base 1. Trimming takes 6 bases off V and 5 bases off J; junction bases not matched to a gene: 7.

The sequenced sample consisted of PBMCs. The chain joins TRBV2 to TRBJ2-5, with 9 middle bases fitting TRBD1. The TCR was taken from a man aged 35 to 55 in good health and CMV-seropositive. The CDR3 protein sequence reads: CASRNGQGTETQYF. The sequenced DNA is TGTGCCAGCAGGAACGGACAGGGGACGGAGACCCAGTACTTC.